One sample yielded the 15 T cell receptor beta chains listed below, sequenced in a study of blood T cell repertoires in COVID-19. Produced via immunoSEQ multiplex PCR; TCRdb's table is partial and in-frame only. This sample has tens of thousands of clones, with around 90% found just once. Sequences were obtained from peripheral blood. The receptors were sampled from a human donor in a cohort sampled during active COVID-19.

The rearrangement uses TRBV7-9 and TRBJ1-1, with D tentatively TRBD1 (5 bases). The CDR3 length is 15 residues. Germline CDR1 reads SEHNR; CDR2 reads FQNEAQ (reference sequence). Trimming shortened V by 8 bases and J by 0 bases, and 16 bases separated the two germline ends. CDR3 nucleotides: TGTGCCAGCCTACAGGCACCTCACATGAACACTGAAGCTTTCTTT. It specifies CASLQAPHMNTEAFF.

This clone showed up just once. The chain couples TRBV5-6 to TRBJ2-1; D may be TRBD1 (5 bases). The CDR3 is made up of 13 amino acids. Looked up from germline, CDR1 is SGHDT and CDR2 is YYEEEE. V lost 1 base, J lost 10 bases, and 12 bases lay in between. CDR3 amino acids: CASSLPGTGEQFF. CDR3 bases: TGTGCCAGCAGCTTGCCCGGTACAGGAGAGCAGTTCTTC.

The chain carries TRBV5-1 and TRBJ2-4, with 11 bases that match TRBD2. Germline trimming cut 10 bases from V and 0 bases from J; bases unmatched to any gene: 12. The CDR3 length is 17 residues. Germline CDR1 SGHRS, CDR2 YFSETQ. The CDR3 loop is CAPPLSGRAGAKNIQYF. In nucleotides, the CDR3 is TGCGCCCCCCCCCTTAGCGGGAGGGCCGGAGCCAAAAACATTCAGTACTTC.

The chain is built from TRBV5-4 and TRBJ2-3, with 7 nucleotides matching TRBD2. The CDR3 has 12 amino acids. V was pared by 3 bases and J by 6 bases, with 1 base of the junction left unmatched. The germline gives CDR1 SGHNT, CDR2 YYREEE (reference sequence). CDR3 in amino acids: CASSWGGDTQYF. In DNA form, the CDR3 reads TGTGCCAGCAGCTGGGGAGGGGATACGCAGTATTTT.

The rearrangement joins TRBV7-2 to TRBJ1-5; D gene ambiguous. This CDR3 comprises 16 residues. Per the germline V gene, CDR1 is SGHTA and CDR2 is FQGNSA. The V and J ends lost 4 bases and 2 bases respectively, with 15 bases between them. CDR3 coding DNA: TGTGCCAGCAGCTCTTCCGAGGGCGCTGGCAATCAGCCCCAGCATTTT. The encoded protein is CASSSSEGAGNQPQHF. Full variable domain (missing parts from reference TRBV7-2 and TRBJ1-5): GAGVSQSPSNKVTEKGKDVELRCDPISGHTALYWYRQSLGQGLEFLIYFQGNSAPDKSGLPSDRFSAERTGGSVSTLTIQRTQQEDSAVYLCASSSSEGAGNQPQHFGDGTRLSIL.

This chain joins TRBV30 and TRBJ2-3; 9 nucleotides match TRBD2. The germline CDR1 and CDR2 sequences are GTSNPN and SVGIG (reference sequence). The CDR3 loop spans 13 amino acids. The ends lost 5 bases at V and 6 bases at J; junction bases unmatched: 6. CDR3 sequence (DNA): TGTGCCTGGGGGCGGGGGGGCCCTGATACGCAGTATTTT. Translation gives CAWGRGGPDTQYF.

The rearrangement uses TRBV27 and TRBJ2-7, with D uncertain. Trimming stripped 6 bases from V and 0 bases from J, with 21 bases between. CDR3 length equals 17 residues. Looked up from germline, CDR1 is MNHEY and CDR2 is SMNVEV (reference sequence). CDR3 loop: CASSSVNPAKSSYEQYF. Written as DNA, the CDR3 is TGTGCCAGCAGCAGCGTGAACCCGGCGAAGAGCTCCTACGAGCAGTACTTC.

This clone was counted between two and nine times. The chain combines TRBV2 with TRBJ1-6; TRBD1 matches at 8 bases. Germline V lookup: CDR1 SNHLY, CDR2 FYNNEI. V lost 4 bases to trimming and J lost 9 bases; unmatched junction nucleotides: 8. The CDR3 has 15 residues. This CDR3 reads CASSGLRQGISPLHF. CDR3 nucleotides: TGTGCCAGCAGTGGCCTCAGACAGGGGATTTCACCCCTCCACTTT.

The gene calls are TRBV18 and TRBJ1-5; unclear D gene. CDR3 size: 18 residues. The V end was cut by 4 bases, the J end by 2 bases, with 21 bases between. Germline values: CDR1 KGHSH, CDR2 LQKENI. The CDR3 region has the DNA TGTGCCAGCTCACTCTACGGGGTTTTCACGGAACGCAATCAGCCCCAGCATTTT. Its protein is CASSLYGVFTERNQPQHF.

A word on this clone: The sample holds other DNA sequences that translate to the same CDR3. The chain recombines TRBV3-1 (or the pseudogene TRBV3-2) with TRBJ2-3; D uncertain. The CDR3 runs 14 residues. The V end was cut by 0 bases, the J end by 1 base, with 5 bases between. In germline, CDR1 is LGHDT, CDR2 YNNKEL (reference sequence). CDR3 in amino acids: CASSQDLGTDTQYF. CDR3 DNA: TGTGCCAGCAGCCAAGATCTCGGCACAGATACGCAGTATTTT.

The V and J genes are TRBV11-2 and TRBJ2-1, with TRBD2 matching over 9 bases. With 5 bases clipped from V and 5 bases from J, the junction kept 10 bases outside the gene matches. The CDR3 length is 16 residues. The V gene's germline CDR1 is SGHAT and CDR2 FQNNGV. The CDR3: CASSHLSGSINNEQFF. The DNA for the CDR3 is TGTGCCAGCAGCCATCTTAGCGGGAGCATTAACAATGAGCAGTTCTTC.

The table lists this clone with a few counts. The chain combines TRBV10-1 with TRBJ1-5; 9 positions match TRBD1. Germline-derived CDR1 and CDR2 are WNHNN and SYGVQD (reference sequence). The CDR3 is 14 amino acids. V lost 7 bases and J lost 5; bases outside the gene matches: 6. The CDR3 sequence: CASMGQGAYQPQHF. CDR3 coding DNA: TGCGCCAGCATGGGACAGGGTGCCTATCAGCCCCAGCATTTT.

The rearrangement links TRBV29-1 to TRBJ2-3; D is uncertain. The germline gives CDR1 SQVTM, CDR2 ANQGSEA. The CDR3 consists of 12 residues. V lost 6 bases and J 0 bases, leaving 7 bases between the germline ends. The CDR3 DNA reads as TGCAGCGTCCCAACTAGCACAGATACGCAGTATTTT. Its protein is CSVPTSTDTQYF.

The V and J genes are TRBV30 and TRBJ2-2, with D perhaps matching TRBD1 (5 bases). This CDR3 comprises 17 residues. Germline V gene lookup returns CDR1 GTSNPN and CDR2 SVGIG (reference sequence). V was pared by 2 bases and J by 1 base, with 17 bases between. In nucleotides, the CDR3 is TGTGCCTGGAGTTTGGACACTATTACGAAGAACACCGGGGAGCTGTTTTTT. It encodes CAWSLDTITKNTGELFF. The full variable domain, in which reference TRBV30 and TRBJ2-2 provide the parts outside the CDR3, is SQTIHQWPATLVQPVGSPLSLECTVEGTSNPNLYWYRQAAGRGLQLLFYSVGIGQISSEVPQNLSASRPQDRQFILSSKKLLLSDSGFYLCAWSLDTITKNTGELFFGEGSRLTVL.

The V gene is TRBV2, the J gene TRBJ2-4; TRBD2 aligns across 16 bases. Germline values: CDR1 SNHLY, CDR2 FYNNEI. The J segment lost 2 bases and the V segment lost 7 bases, leaving 11 bases of the junction unmatched. The CDR3 is made up of 19 amino acids. CDR3 sequence reads: CASKSRGLAGGRTKNIQYF. CDR3 sequence (DNA): TGTGCCAGCAAGAGCCGGGGACTAGCGGGGGGGCGAACCAAAAACATTCAGTACTTC.